This entry lists 31 T cell receptor beta chains sequenced from one sample in a study of T cell changes during pregnancy in multiple sclerosis (dated by TCRdb to about 2019). Library preparation was by the immunoSEQ multiplex PCR assay. TCRdb limited this immuneACCESS table to in-frame rearrangements with V and J called. A share of clones is missing; checked studies link under half to unresolved V genes, and the rest is unexplained. The sample table holds some 40,000 clones, of which approximately 93% were seen once. The ten largest clones take up roughly 0.39% of the sample. The sequenced sample was CD4+ T cells from peripheral blood mononuclear cells, obtained in the first trimester of pregnancy. Receptor source: a female donor with multiple sclerosis, enrolled in a pregnancy study.

The chain is built from TRBV5-4 and TRBJ1-2; 7 bases agree with TRBD1. Germline V gene sequence: CDR1 SGHNT, CDR2 YYREEE (reference sequence). This CDR3 has 14 amino acids. J lost 3 bases, V lost 4 bases, and 6 bases had no gene match. CDR3 coding DNA: TGTGCCAGCAGCGGAAGACAGGGTCACTATGGCTACACCTTC. As protein: CASSGRQGHYGYTF.

Only one count was recorded for this clone. V is TRBV29-1 and J is TRBJ2-3; TRBD1 matches at 8 bases. After removal of 8 bases from V and 5 bases from J, the junction contained 6 bases not matched to a gene. The CDR3 extends over 12 amino acids. The V gene's germline CDR1 is SQVTM and CDR2 ANQGSEA. The CDR3 here is CSIDRGQDTQYF. DNA for the CDR3: TGCAGCATCGACAGGGGCCAAGATACGCAGTATTTT.

V and J are TRBV6-4 and TRBJ2-2; 13 positions match TRBD2. Germline V gives CDR1 MRHNA, CDR2 SNTAGT. Trimming cost V 5 bases and J 0 bases; bases outside gene matches: 6. CDR3 length: 18 amino acids. The CDR3 loop reads CASSRLAGGVSNTGELFF. In nucleotides, the CDR3 is TGTGCCAGCAGTCGACTAGCGGGGGGAGTCTCGAACACCGGGGAGCTGTTTTTT.

The chain carries TRBV6-6 and TRBJ2-7, with 11 bases aligning to TRBD1. Germline CDR1 is MNHNY and CDR2 is SVGAGI (reference sequence). The ends lost 2 bases at V and 3 bases at J; junction bases unmatched: 6. The CDR3 runs 16 residues. CDR3 in amino acids: CASSYATGTGGYEQYF. The CDR3 region has the DNA TGTGCCAGCAGTTACGCCACCGGGACAGGGGGCTACGAGCAGTACTTC.

The gene calls are TRBV4-3 and TRBJ2-5; tentative D call: TRBD1 (6 bases). With 0 bases removed from V and 7 bases from J, the gap between germline ends came to 18 bases. CDR1 LGHNA and CDR2 YSLEER come from the germline V gene. This CDR3 spans 16 amino acids. CDR3 protein: CASSQDRLTGWGTQYF. CDR3 DNA sequence: TGCGCCAGCAGCCAAGATAGGTTGACAGGTTGGGGGACCCAGTACTTC.

Here the CDR3 reads CASRTGPAEQFF. DNA of the CDR3: TGTGCCAGTAGGACAGGGCCCGCGGAGCAGTTCTTC. The chain is built from TRBV28 and TRBJ2-1, with 8 bases fitting TRBD1. After removal of 9 bases from V and 10 bases from J, the junction contained 8 bases not matched to a gene. The CDR3 totals 12 residues. Looked up from germline, CDR1 is MDHEN and CDR2 is SYDVKM.

The V gene is TRBV9, the J gene TRBJ2-1, with TRBD2 matching over 12 bases. Losses at the gene ends were 2 bases for V and 9 bases for J; bases not matched to a gene: 6. Germline V gene sequence: CDR1 SGDLS, CDR2 YYNGEE. This CDR3 region has 15 residues. Here the CDR3 DNA reads TGTGCCAGCAGCGTCGTCCTAGCGGGAGGGAGTGAGCAGTTCTTC. This encodes CASSVVLAGGSEQFF. Full variable domain (rest looked up from reference TRBV9 and TRBJ2-1): DSGVTQTPKHLITATGQRVTLRCSPRSGDLSVYWYQQSLDQGLQFLIQYYNGEERAKGNILERFSAQQFPDLHSELNLSSLELGDSALYFCASSVVLAGGSEQFFGPGTRLTVL.

V is TRBV7-8 and J is TRBJ2-2, with 8 bases lining up with TRBD1. The CDR3 consists of 14 residues. CDR1 and CDR2 (germline): SGHVS, FQNEAQ. Germline trimming cut 4 bases from V and 7 bases from J; bases unmatched to any gene: 5. CDR3 sequence: CASSSWTGNGELFF. DNA of the CDR3: TGTGCCAGCAGCTCCTGGACAGGGAACGGGGAGCTGTTTTTT.

This chain connects TRBV9 to TRBJ2-5; TRBD2 matches at 12 bases. CDR3 length equals 17 residues. V lost 0 bases to trimming and J lost 4 bases; unmatched junction nucleotides: 7. Per the germline V gene, CDR1 is SGDLS and CDR2 is YYNGEE. The CDR3 protein is CASSVGGGLAGLETQYF. The CDR3 nucleotides read TGTGCCAGCAGCGTAGGAGGGGGACTAGCGGGCTTAGAGACCCAGTACTTC. Full variable domain (remainder filled in from reference TRBV9 and TRBJ2-5): DSGVTQTPKHLITATGQRVTLRCSPRSGDLSVYWYQQSLDQGLQFLIQYYNGEERAKGNILERFSAQQFPDLHSELNLSSLELGDSALYFCASSVGGGLAGLETQYFGPGTRLLVL.

The gene calls are TRBV9 and TRBJ2-2; weak D call: TRBD1 (7 bases). Trimming shortened V by 4 bases and J by 6 bases, and 16 bases separated the two germline ends. This CDR3 region has 15 residues. Germline V gene data show CDR1 as SGDLS and CDR2 as YYNGEE. The CDR3 nucleotides read TGTGCCAGCAGCAAGACAGGGAGGATGCCCGGGGAGCTGTTTTTT. It is translated as CASSKTGRMPGELFF. Drawing the rest from reference TRBV9 and TRBJ2-2, the complete variable domain is DSGVTQTPKHLITATGQRVTLRCSPRSGDLSVYWYQQSLDQGLQFLIQYYNGEERAKGNILERFSAQQFPDLHSELNLSSLELGDSALYFCASSKTGRMPGELFFGEGSRLTVL.

The chain uses TRBV11-2 and TRBJ2-3, with D possibly being TRBD1 (5 bases). V was clipped by 5 bases and J by 3 bases, with 6 bases between them. The germline gives CDR1 SGHAT, CDR2 FQNNGV. The CDR3 runs 12 residues. The CDR3 loop is CASSTGTDTQYF. In DNA, the CDR3 is TGTGCCAGCAGCACAGGAACAGATACGCAGTATTTT.

The V and J genes are TRBV5-1 and TRBJ2-2; perhaps TRBD1 as D (5 bases). Trimming left V 1 base short and J 4 bases short, with 20 bases between. Germline V gene sequence: CDR1 SGHRS, CDR2 YFSETQ. The CDR3 length is 18 residues. Here the CDR3 DNA reads TGCGCCAGCAGCTTGAGGTCGTTGACACCCCAGGGCACCGGGGAGCTGTTTTTT. Translation: CASSLRSLTPQGTGELFF.

V is TRBV19 and J is TRBJ1-2; TRBD1 aligns across 7 bases. The germline V gene has CDR1 LNHDA and CDR2 SQIVND (reference sequence). After removal of 4 bases from V and 2 bases from J, the junction contained 13 bases not matched to a gene. This CDR3 has 17 residues. The CDR3 here is CASSKRDRQGINYGYTF. The CDR3 DNA is TGTGCCAGTAGTAAAAGGGATAGACAGGGAATCAACTATGGCTACACCTTC.

The chain combines TRBV11-1 with TRBJ1-1; D not resolved. The CDR3 length is 13 residues. The ends were cut back, 3 bases at V and 4 bases at J, with 9 bases in the middle. Per germline, CDR1 SGHAT and CDR2 FQDESV (reference sequence). The CDR3 sequence: CASSFSHRTEAFF. The CDR3 bases are TGTGCCAGCAGCTTTTCACACCGCACTGAAGCTTTCTTT.

The rearrangement uses TRBV6-1 and TRBJ2-7; 8 nucleotides match TRBD1. The V gene end was trimmed by 2 bases and the J gene end by 4 bases; junction bases not matched to a gene: 10. Germline V gene lookup returns CDR1 MNHNS and CDR2 SASEGT. The CDR3 loop spans 16 amino acids. Written as DNA, the CDR3 is TGTGCCAGCAGTGAACGTCTGGTCAGGGGGCCTTACGAGCAGTACTTC. Its protein is CASSERLVRGPYEQYF.

The chain has TRBV7-2 and TRBJ2-7; D call uncertain. The germline gives CDR1 SGHTA, CDR2 FQGNSA. V was trimmed by 0 bases and J by 1 base, leaving 10 bases between them. This CDR3 has 15 amino acids. Here the CDR3 reads CASSLAPSLSYEQYF. The CDR3 DNA reads TGTGCCAGCAGCTTAGCCCCTAGTCTATCCTACGAGCAGTACTTC.

The chain links TRBV5-1 to TRBJ2-1; 7 nucleotides line up with TRBD1. V was clipped by 4 bases and J by 3 bases; unmatched bases: 7. The CDR3 sequence is 15 residues long. Germline CDR1 reads SGHRS; CDR2 reads YFSETQ. The chain's CDR3 is CASSQGQIHYNEQFF. CDR3 in DNA: TGCGCCAGCAGCCAGGGACAGATTCACTACAATGAGCAGTTCTTC.

The chain uses TRBV28 and TRBJ1-2; a weak D match, TRBD1 (5 bases). V gave up 2 bases and J gave up 3 bases, with 19 bases separating them. The CDR3 has 17 residues. CDR1 and CDR2 (germline): MDHEN, SYDVKM. As DNA, the CDR3 is TGTGCCAGCAGTTTAAGGGGCGGGGGATACGGAGACTATGGCTACACCTTC. Translated: CASSLRGGGYGDYGYTF.

The CDR3 is CASSYSTGAGFYEQYF. Written as DNA, the CDR3 is TGTGCCAGCAGTTACTCTACAGGGGCTGGTTTTTACGAGCAGTACTTC. The chain couples TRBV6-5 to TRBJ2-7; TRBD1 aligns across 7 bases. The CDR3 has 16 amino acids. CDR1 and CDR2 from the germline V gene are MNHEY and SVGAGI. J gave up 4 bases and V 0 bases, and 9 bases lay outside the gene matches.

The gene calls are TRBV6-1 and TRBJ1-2; the D is unclear. CDR3 length: 14 residues. Germline V gene sequence: CDR1 MNHNS, CDR2 SASEGT. Trimming stripped 2 bases from V and 0 bases from J, with 7 bases between. The CDR3 spells CASSELRANYGYTF. The CDR3 DNA follows: TGTGCCAGCAGTGAATTGAGGGCTAACTATGGCTACACCTTC.

The chain links TRBV28 to TRBJ2-7; D may be TRBD2 (6 bases). The CDR3 consists of 13 residues. V lost 8 bases and J lost 6, with 17 bases in between. Germline values: CDR1 MDHEN, CDR2 SYDVKM. CDR3 sequence reads: CASLKPQGGEQYF. In nucleotides, the CDR3 is TGTGCCAGCCTTAAACCCCAGGGAGGCGAGCAGTACTTC.

This clone was seen more than once but under ten times. The chain recombines TRBV19 with TRBJ1-1, with unresolved D. The V end was cut by 2 bases, the J end by 0 bases, with 7 bases between. The CDR3 runs 14 residues. The germline V gene has CDR1 LNHDA and CDR2 SQIVND (reference sequence). DNA for the CDR3: TGTGCCAGTAGTATACCCCTTATGAACACTGAAGCTTTCTTT. This translates into CASSIPLMNTEAFF.

The V and J genes are TRBV6-5 and TRBJ1-6, with a tentative D call TRBD1 (6 bases). With 4 bases removed from V and 6 bases from J, the gap between germline ends came to 13 bases. CDR1 is MNHEY, CDR2 SVGAGI, per germline. The CDR3 is made up of 15 amino acids. The CDR3 DNA sequence: TGTGCCAGCAGTTGGACCCGAGGGGGTAATTCACCCCTCCACTTT. Translated, it gives CASSWTRGGNSPLHF.

This rearrangement joins TRBV18 to TRBJ1-3, with D unresolved. The V gene's germline CDR1 is KGHSH and CDR2 LQKENI. The CDR3 runs 16 residues. V was clipped by 3 bases and J by 9 bases, with 21 bases between them. The CDR3 spells CASSPILPGTAATIYF. CDR3 DNA sequence: TGTGCCAGCTCACCGATTCTACCCGGCACAGCCGCCACCATATATTTT.

The chain recombines TRBV19 with TRBJ1-1; tentative D call: TRBD1 (5 bases). V shed 5 bases and J shed 4 bases, with 17 bases lying between them. CDR1 LNHDA and CDR2 SQIVND come from the germline V gene (reference sequence). The CDR3 consists of 15 residues. CDR3 in DNA: TGTGCCAGTAGTGTTACGGGCGCCAGGGCCACTGAAGCTTTCTTT. It translates to CASSVTGARATEAFF.

V is TRBV7-2 and J is TRBJ2-2; 11 bases align to TRBD2. This CDR3 is built from 17 residues. Per the germline V gene, CDR1 is SGHTA and CDR2 is FQGNSA. Losses at the gene ends were 5 bases for V and 5 bases for J; bases not matched to a gene: 10. The CDR3 nucleotides read TGTGCCAGCAGCCATGAGCGGCTAGCGGGAGGAACCGGGGAGCTGTTTTTT. Its translation: CASSHERLAGGTGELFF.

This clone has only one observation. The gene calls are TRBV12-5 and TRBJ2-1; 9 nucleotides line up with TRBD2. CDR1 LGHNT and CDR2 FRNRAP come from the germline V gene. V trimming: 0 bases; J trimming: 7 bases; junction bases outside the gene matches: 16. The CDR3 is 19 residues long. CDR3 nucleotide sequence: TGTGCTAGTGGTTTGGTAGGAGGAGCAGGGCGGACTAGCGTGAATGAGCAGTTCTTC. As protein: CASGLVGGAGRTSVNEQFF.

Written as DNA, the CDR3 is TGTGCCATCAGTGAGTCGACTTGGGGACAGGGGGATTCCTACGAGCAGTACTTC. Protein product: CAISESTWGQGDSYEQYF. The J gene is TRBJ2-7, the V gene TRBV10-3; 11 bases fit TRBD1. Per germline, CDR1 ENHRY and CDR2 SYGVKD. The J segment lost 1 base and the V segment lost 0 bases, leaving 8 bases of the junction unmatched. The CDR3 length is 18 residues.

The count of this clone is one. CDR3 DNA: TGTGCCAGCAGGGGGGGAGGGGGACCCTACGAGCAGTACTTC. Translation: CASRGGGGPYEQYF. This chain links TRBV2 with TRBJ2-7; D is possibly TRBD2 (7 bases). V lost 6 bases, J lost 2 bases, and 14 bases lay in between. Looked up from germline, CDR1 is SNHLY and CDR2 is FYNNEI. The CDR3 length is 14 residues.

The V call is TRBV11-2, the J call TRBJ2-1, with 7 bases lining up with TRBD1. The germline CDR1 and CDR2 sequences are SGHAT and FQNNGV. With 6 bases clipped from V and 5 bases from J, the junction kept 10 bases outside the gene matches. The CDR3 contains 15 residues. As DNA, the CDR3 is TGTGCCAGCAGACCCGCGGACAGGCTTCACAATGAGCAGTTCTTC. Protein sequence: CASRPADRLHNEQFF.

The chain recombines TRBV5-1 with TRBJ2-1, with 14 bases that match TRBD2. Losses at the gene ends were 3 bases for V and 1 base for J; bases not matched to a gene: 6. This CDR3 region has 18 residues. Per the germline V gene, CDR1 is SGHRS and CDR2 is YFSETQ. The CDR3 region is CASSSGLAGERSYNEQFF. DNA of the CDR3: TGCGCCAGCAGCTCGGGACTAGCGGGAGAGCGGTCCTACAATGAGCAGTTCTTC.